This is a list of T cell receptor beta chains from one sample in a study of shared clonotypes between healthy human individuals. TCRdb keeps only in-frame clones here, not all; method: immunoSEQ multiplex PCR. The data hold 2 million to 3 million clones, with roughly 93% observed a single time. The sample consisted of naive CD4+ T cells from PBMCs. The source is a man between 18 and 35 years old in good health. Some clones in this sample may be carry-over from other donors' samples. Each CDR3 is given with its conserved first and last residue. D genes are given only for firm matches. Clone size, where shown, is once, few, many, or a class for clones that have expanded.

clone_size: -; j_call: TRBJ2-3; v_call: TRBV4-1; d_call: TRBD2; cdr3_aa: CASSPLGLVTDTQYF; cdr3_nt: TGCGCCAGCAGCCCGTTGGGACTAGTCACAGATACGCAGTATTTT
clone_size: -; j_call: TRBJ2-1; v_call: TRBV5-1; d_call: -; cdr3_aa: CASSAPGVRSVNEQFF; cdr3_nt: TGCGCCAGCAGCGCCCCTGGGGTACGGAGTGTTAATGAGCAGTTCTTC
clone_size: -; j_call: TRBJ2-7; v_call: TRBV5-5; d_call: TRBD1; cdr3_aa: CASSHRGQGSYEQYF; cdr3_nt: TGTGCCAGCAGCCACCGTGGACAGGGCTCCTACGAGCAGTACTTC
clone_size: -; j_call: TRBJ2-1; v_call: TRBV5-6; d_call: -; cdr3_aa: CASSLGVGTTSYNEQFF; cdr3_nt: TGTGCCAGCAGCTTGGGAGTGGGGACCACCTCCTACAATGAGCAGTTCTTC
clone_size: -; j_call: TRBJ2-1; v_call: TRBV5-1; d_call: TRBD2; cdr3_aa: CASSREGNEQFF; cdr3_nt: TGCGCCAGCAGTAGGGAGGGCAATGAGCAGTTCTTC
clone_size: -; j_call: TRBJ2-3; v_call: TRBV20-1; d_call: -; cdr3_aa: CSTDVADTQYF; cdr3_nt: TGCAGTACTGACGTAGCGGATACGCAGTATTTT
clone_size: -; j_call: TRBJ1-5; v_call: TRBV5-4; d_call: TRBD1; cdr3_aa: CASSADRGNNQPQHF; cdr3_nt: TGTGCCAGCAGCGCCGACAGGGGCAACAATCAGCCCCAGCATTTT
clone_size: -; j_call: TRBJ2-5; v_call: TRBV28; d_call: -; cdr3_aa: CASSLSAGQETQYF; cdr3_nt: TGTGCCAGCAGTTTATCGGCAGGGCAAGAGACCCAGTACTTC
clone_size: -; j_call: TRBJ2-5; v_call: TRBV5-1; d_call: -; cdr3_aa: CASSRTSGGQQETQYF; cdr3_nt: TGCGCCAGCAGCCGTACGTCAGGGGGGCAACAAGAGACCCAGTACTTC
clone_size: -; j_call: TRBJ2-5; v_call: TRBV5-4; d_call: -; cdr3_aa: CASSLATVQETQYF; cdr3_nt: TGTGCCAGCAGCTTGGCGACGGTCCAAGAGACCCAGTACTTC
clone_size: -; j_call: TRBJ2-2; v_call: TRBV9; d_call: -; cdr3_aa: CASSQPTGDSANTGELFF; cdr3_nt: TGTGCCAGCAGCCAACCTACCGGGGACTCCGCGAACACCGGGGAGCTGTTTTTT
clone_size: -; j_call: TRBJ1-2; v_call: TRBV7-9; d_call: -; cdr3_aa: CASSLGPEVWEGNYGYTF; cdr3_nt: TGTGCCAGCAGCTTAGGCCCCGAGGTTTGGGAGGGTAACTATGGCTACACCTTC
clone_size: few; j_call: TRBJ1-2; v_call: TRBV7-9; d_call: -; cdr3_aa: CASSLLSRLNYGYTF; cdr3_nt: TGTGCCAGCAGCTTATTGTCCAGACTCAACTATGGCTACACCTTC
clone_size: -; j_call: TRBJ2-2; v_call: TRBV15; d_call: TRBD1; cdr3_aa: CATSRGGTGGPGELFF; cdr3_nt: TGTGCCACCAGCAGAGGTGGGACAGGGGGCCCCGGGGAGCTGTTTTTT
clone_size: once; j_call: TRBJ2-1; v_call: TRBV4-2; d_call: TRBD2; cdr3_aa: CASSQEMAGGLVNEQFF; cdr3_nt: TGTGCCAGCAGCCAAGAGATGGCGGGAGGGCTTGTGAATGAGCAGTTCTTC
clone_size: -; j_call: TRBJ2-1; v_call: TRBV6-4; d_call: TRBD1; cdr3_aa: CASSGGQGQFF; cdr3_nt: TGTGCCAGCAGTGGGGGACAGGGGCAGTTCTTC
clone_size: -; j_call: TRBJ1-5; v_call: TRBV27; d_call: -; cdr3_aa: CASSSLKGSHQPQHF; cdr3_nt: TGTGCCAGCAGTTCCCTGAAGGGGTCTCATCAGCCCCAGCATTTT
clone_size: -; j_call: TRBJ2-4; v_call: TRBV29-1; d_call: -; cdr3_aa: CSVEFLEGSKNIQYF; cdr3_nt: TGCAGCGTTGAGTTTCTAGAAGGATCCAAAAACATTCAGTACTTC
clone_size: -; j_call: TRBJ1-5; v_call: TRBV27; d_call: -; cdr3_aa: CASSVDRAVHQPQHF; cdr3_nt: TGTGCCAGCAGTGTGGACCGGGCCGTACATCAGCCCCAGCATTTT
clone_size: once; j_call: TRBJ2-1; v_call: TRBV7-2; d_call: -; cdr3_aa: CASSLDRVNEQFF; cdr3_nt: TGTGCCAGCAGCTTAGACAGGGTCAATGAGCAGTTCTTC
clone_size: -; j_call: TRBJ2-5; v_call: TRBV14; d_call: -; cdr3_aa: CASSQDLGGDSQYF; cdr3_nt: TGTGCCAGCAGCCAAGATCTAGGCGGGGATTCCCAGTACTTC
clone_size: -; j_call: TRBJ1-4; v_call: TRBV4-1; d_call: -; cdr3_aa: CASSQALNEKLFF; cdr3_nt: TGCGCCAGCAGCCAAGCCCTTAATGAAAAACTGTTTTTT
clone_size: few; j_call: TRBJ1-1; v_call: TRBV2; d_call: -; cdr3_aa: CASSVQGSTEAFF; cdr3_nt: TGTGCCAGCAGTGTGCAGGGAAGCACTGAAGCTTTCTTT
clone_size: few; j_call: TRBJ2-4; v_call: TRBV2; d_call: -; cdr3_aa: CASSEEGQNIQYF; cdr3_nt: TGTGCCAGCAGTGAAGAGGGACAAAACATTCAGTACTTC
clone_size: once; j_call: TRBJ2-6; v_call: TRBV2; d_call: TRBD1; cdr3_aa: CASRKGQHSGANVLTF; cdr3_nt: TGTGCCAGCAGGAAGGGACAGCACTCTGGGGCCAACGTCCTGACTTTC
clone_size: -; j_call: TRBJ1-2; v_call: TRBV28; d_call: -; cdr3_aa: CAIVDSINYGYTF; cdr3_nt: TGTGCCATAGTCGATTCGATCAACTATGGCTACACCTTC
clone_size: -; j_call: TRBJ2-7; v_call: TRBV7-9; d_call: TRBD2; cdr3_aa: CASSSPHTGTSSYEQYF; cdr3_nt: TGTGCCAGCAGCTCCCCCCATACCGGGACTAGCTCCTACGAGCAGTACTTC